The 19 T cell receptor beta chains reported below all come from one sample, sequenced in a study of blood T cells in healthy people across ages. It was with a sample-barcoded 5' primer and a J-beta primer mix that a second PCR of about 6 to 12 cycles was run. TCRdb used MiXCR to reprocess the 5' RACE reads, holding one entry per CDR3 protein. The repertoire holds 1 million or so distinct CDR3 sequences, with approximately 26% as singletons. These data were also reused for a study on T cells of mothers and their children.

The sample comprised blood. The receptors come from a girl aged 2-9 years in good health.

The rearrangement joins TRBV7-9 to TRBJ1-3; D remains ambiguous. This CDR3 has 17 residues. Looked up from germline, CDR1 is SEHNR and CDR2 is FQNEAQ (reference sequence). V was trimmed by 1 base and J by 0 bases, leaving 13 bases between them. The chain's CDR3 is CASSLGDGLISGNTIYF. CDR3 coding DNA: TGTGCCAGCAGCTTAGGAGATGGGCTTATCTCTGGAAACACCATATATTTT.

Note on this clonotype: This may arise from a read error, as a much more abundant clone is one base away. This chain connects TRBV20-1 to TRBJ2-3; D gene uncertain. Trimming removed 0 bases at V and 2 bases at J, with 9 bases between. From germline, CDR1 is DFQATT and CDR2 SNEGSKA (reference sequence). This CDR3 has 14 amino acids. DNA of the CDR3: TGCAGTGCTAGAGACCCCCTCGCCACAGATACGCAGTATTTT. It yields the protein CSARDPLATDTQYF.

Turning to this clonotype: The limits of the CDR3 on the DNA are not certain, so only TCRdb's listed CDR3 is given. V gene TRBV12-3 or TRBV12-4 combines with J gene TRBJ1-2; TRBD1, the table's D call, lacks a check against the DNA. The CDR3 region is 16 residues in length, termini included. CDR3 region: CASSSSASSGAGGYTF.

This clonotype was recorded a few times. CDR3 loop: CASSQAHHAETQYF. CDR3 nucleotide sequence: TGCGCCAGCAGCCAAGCACATCACGCAGAGACCCAGTACTTC. The chain joins TRBV4-3 to TRBJ2-5, with D unclear. The CDR3 contains 14 residues. In germline, CDR1 is LGHNA, CDR2 YSLEER. Trimming stripped 1 base from V and 4 bases from J, with 10 bases between.

The chain has TRBV20-1 and TRBJ2-7; maybe TRBD1 (6 bases). The ends were cut back, 0 bases at V and 3 bases at J, with 15 bases in the middle. Germline loops: CDR1 DFQATT, CDR2 SNEGSKA (reference sequence). The CDR3 is 15 residues long. The DNA for the CDR3 is TGCAGTGCTAGAGATCTACAGGGTCCCTACTACGAGCAGTACTTC. Its translation: CSARDLQGPYYEQYF.

This clonotype has only a few counts. The rearrangement joins TRBV6-4 to TRBJ1-2, with D perhaps TRBD1 (5 bases). CDR1 MRHNA and CDR2 SNTAGT come from the germline V gene. The V end was cut by 0 bases, the J end by 7 bases, with 9 bases between. The CDR3 runs to 13 residues. CDR3 in amino acids: CASSDSPGSGYTF. In DNA, the CDR3 is TGTGCCAGCAGTGACTCCCCAGGGTCTGGCTACACCTTC.

Notes on this clonotype: It may be a read error: a sequence one base away is much more abundant. The chain couples TRBV7-9 to TRBJ2-7, with no clear D. Germline assignment: CDR1 SEHNR and CDR2 FQNEAQ (reference sequence). The length of the CDR3 is 13 residues. The V end lost 2 bases, the J end lost 9 bases, and 14 bases lay between the germline ends. The CDR3 spells CASSLYGIDGQYF. Here the CDR3 DNA reads TGTGCCAGCAGCTTATATGGCATCGACGGGCAGTACTTC.

This clonotype was recorded a few times. V usage is TRBV24-1 and J usage is TRBJ2-2; 7 nucleotides align to TRBD1. This CDR3 region has 15 residues. Germline trimming cut 7 bases from V and 7 bases from J; bases unmatched to any gene: 11. The germline CDR1 and CDR2 sequences are KGHDR and SFDVKD. CDR3 DNA: TGTGCCACCAGGCGAGGGGGCGCAAGCCTCGGGGAGCTGTTTTTT. It specifies CATRRGGASLGELFF.

This clonotype was seen a few times. Germline and junction disagree at one end, which may indicate a read error. V is TRBV12-3 or TRBV12-4 and J is TRBJ2-7; D tentatively fits TRBD1 or TRBD2 (5 bases each). The CDR3 is 11 residues long. The CDR3 sequence: CASRLAGTILF. CDR3 in DNA: TGTGCCAGCAGACTTGCCGGGACCATTCTCTTC.

A remark on this clonotype: This may arise from a read error, as a much more abundant clone is one base away. V gene TRBV12-3 or TRBV12-4 combines with J gene TRBJ2-5, with TRBD1 identical over 7 bases. The CDR3 has 15 residues. Here the CDR3 reads CASSPRGSLSYEQCF. The CDR3 DNA is TGTGCCAGCAGTCCCAGGGGGTCCCTCTCCTACGAGCAGTGCTTC.

The chain joins TRBV12-3 or TRBV12-4 to TRBJ2-3; 7 bases align to TRBD1. The CDR3 extends over 16 amino acids. Trimming cost V 3 bases and J 2 bases; bases outside gene matches: 8. CDR3 protein: CASSFRDRAITDTQYF. CDR3 DNA sequence: TGTGCCAGCAGTTTCCGGGACAGAGCCATCACAGATACGCAGTATTTT.

The table lists this clonotype with a few counts. The V gene is TRBV6-5, the J gene TRBJ1-4, with D hard to call. This CDR3 contains 14 residues. The V gene's germline CDR1 is MNHEY and CDR2 SVGAGI. Trimming pared 5 bases from V and 8 bases from J, leaving 15 bases between. CDR3 DNA sequence: TGTGCCAGCAGTAGGACGGCCGTGGGGGAAAAACTGTTTTTT. Translated: CASSRTAVGEKLFF.

This clonotype was seen once. The V and J genes are TRBV28 and TRBJ2-5; TRBD2 is a possible D gene (5 bases). Germline V gives CDR1 MDHEN, CDR2 SYDVKM. V lost 6 bases to trimming and J lost 4 bases, with 18 bases between them. This CDR3 has 15 amino acids. As DNA, the CDR3 is TGTGCCAGCAGCCTCCGGAGCGGAGAAGGAGAGACCCAGTACTTC. This encodes CASSLRSGEGETQYF.

This clonotype has just a few counts. The chain has TRBV24-1 and TRBJ2-2; TRBD1 matches at 7 bases. V lost 4 bases and J lost 4; bases outside the gene matches: 20. CDR1 KGHDR and CDR2 SFDVKD come from the germline V gene. The CDR3 has 20 amino acids. CDR3 region: CATSDPSQVTSGQITGELFF. For the CDR3, the DNA is TGTGCCACCAGTGACCCCTCACAAGTCACCTCGGGACAGATCACCGGGGAGCTGTTTTTT.

This chain links TRBV5-1 with TRBJ1-2; unclear D gene. The CDR3 has 13 amino acids. Trimming pared 4 bases from V and 8 bases from J, leaving 15 bases between. From germline, CDR1 is SGHRS and CDR2 YFSETQ. The CDR3 sequence is CASSREVESGYTF. As DNA, the CDR3 is TGCGCCAGCAGCCGGGAGGTCGAATCGGGCTACACCTTC. The full variable domain, completed using reference TRBV5-1 and TRBJ1-2, is KAGVTQTPRYLIKTRGQQVTLSCSPISGHRSVSWYQQTPGQGLQFLFEYFSETQRNKGNFPGRFSGRQFSNSRSEMNVSTLELGDSALYLCASSREVESGYTFGSGTRLTVV.

The rearrangement uses TRBV7-2 and TRBJ1-1; 7 nucleotides align to TRBD1. CDR3 length: 11 amino acids. Unmatched junction bases numbered 4, after V lost 5 bases and J lost 10 bases. From germline, CDR1 is SGHTA and CDR2 FQGNSA. The CDR3 nucleotides are TGTGCCAGCAGCCCCGACAGGGCAGCTTTCTTT. This encodes CASSPDRAAFF.

This clonotype was observed at least ten times. This chain joins TRBV28 and TRBJ2-7; D may be TRBD2 (6 bases). Per germline, CDR1 MDHEN and CDR2 SYDVKM. CDR3 length equals 16 residues. Trimming left V 4 bases short and J 5 bases short, with 21 bases between. CDR3 loop: CASSSPGEKGYHEQYF. CDR3 sequence (DNA): TGTGCCAGCAGTTCCCCGGGGGAAAAGGGGTACCACGAGCAGTACTTC.

This rearrangement joins TRBV14 to TRBJ2-2, with 10 bases that match TRBD2. V shed 1 base, J shed 4 bases, and the junction held 15 bases outside the gene matches. The CDR3 has 20 residues. Germline lookup yields CDR1 SGHDN and CDR2 FVKESK. CDR3 loop: CASSQVRSSGSKGSTGELFF. Written as DNA, the CDR3 is TGTGCCAGCAGCCAAGTCCGGTCTAGCGGGAGTAAAGGGAGCACCGGGGAGCTGTTTTTT.

The chain combines TRBV6-5 with TRBJ2-5, with D perhaps TRBD2 (5 bases). V shed 0 bases and J shed 10 bases, with 9 bases lying between them. CDR3 size: 12 residues. The V gene's germline CDR1 is MNHEY and CDR2 SVGAGI. This CDR3 reads CASSYSSGNQYF. The CDR3 DNA follows: TGTGCCAGCAGTTACTCGTCGGGGAACCAGTACTTC.